Each of the 20 T cell receptor beta chains below was sequenced from the same sample in a study of OX40 agonist ivuxolimab in advanced cancers. Clones were read by immunoSEQ multiplex PCR, and TCRdb kept only the in-frame ones, dropping some. The table lists tens of thousands of clones, about 89% of them singletons. Source: CD4+ or CD8+ T cells sorted from blood, taken in a trial of the OX40 agonist ivuxolimab. The receptors here all came from an adult with an advanced solid tumor such as melanoma, head and neck, liver or kidney cancer.

The chain recombines TRBV5-6 with TRBJ2-7, with 9 positions matching TRBD2. Germline V gene data show CDR1 as SGHDT and CDR2 as YYEEEE. J was trimmed by 0 bases and V by 0 bases; bases with no gene match: 4. The CDR3 is made up of 16 amino acids. As DNA, the CDR3 is TGTGCCAGCAGCTTGGGACTAGCGGAGAGCTCCTACGAGCAGTACTTC. Amino acid sequence: CASSLGLAESSYEQYF.

The rearrangement joins TRBV25-1 to TRBJ1-5; 8 positions agree with TRBD1. The CDR3 covers 15 residues. Germline CDR1 and CDR2: MGHDK and SYGVNS. V lost 5 bases to trimming and J lost 2 bases; unmatched junction nucleotides: 5. CDR3 DNA: TGTGCCAGCAGTAGCTCGACAGGGGGCAATCAGCCCCAGCATTTT. The encoded protein is CASSSSTGGNQPQHF.

This sequence joins TRBV7-6 and TRBJ2-5; D may correspond to TRBD1 or TRBD2 (5 bases each). Germline-derived CDR1 and CDR2 are SGHVS and FNYEAQ. This CDR3 spans 13 amino acids. Trimming shortened V by 6 bases and J by 5 bases, and 13 bases separated the two germline ends. This CDR3 is CASSPEGWETQYF. For the CDR3, the DNA is TGTGCCAGCAGTCCCGAGGGGTGGGAGACCCAGTACTTC.

A single count supports this clone. J is TRBJ1-1 and V is TRBV7-3; 8 bases fit TRBD1. J lost 6 bases, V lost 4 bases, and 4 bases had no gene match. The CDR3 loop spans 13 amino acids. Looked up from germline, CDR1 is SGHTA and CDR2 is FQGTGA. The DNA of the CDR3 is TGTGCCAGCAGCTCGGACAGGGAGCCTGAAGCTTTCTTT. Amino acids: CASSSDREPEAFF.

The CDR3 protein is CASESSTGFNTEAFF. The CDR3 DNA sequence: TGTGCCAGCGAGAGTAGTACAGGTTTTAACACTGAAGCTTTCTTT. This chain uses TRBV6-5 with TRBJ1-1; D perhaps matches TRBD1 (5 bases). CDR1 is MNHEY and CDR2 is SVGAGI in the germline V gene. With 8 bases removed from V and 2 bases from J, the gap between germline ends came to 18 bases. The CDR3 is made up of 15 amino acids.

This clone has just a few counts. The sample contains more than one DNA sequence encoding this CDR3. The chain employs TRBV29-1 and TRBJ1-1; D call uncertain. CDR1 SQVTM and CDR2 ANQGSEA come from the germline V gene. V lost 4 bases to trimming and J lost 2 bases, with 5 bases between them. There are 11 residues in the CDR3. The CDR3 reads CSVVVNTEAFF. The DNA for the CDR3 is TGCAGCGTTGTGGTCAACACTGAAGCTTTCTTT. The full variable domain, rest sourced from reference TRBV29-1 and TRBJ1-1, is SAVISQKPSRDICQRGTSLTIQCQVDSQVTMMFWYRQQPGQSLTLIATANQGSEATYESGFVIDKFPISRPNLTFSTLTVSNMSPEDSSIYLCSVVVNTEAFFGQGTRLTVV.

The chain joins TRBV4-1 to TRBJ2-1; 7 nucleotides agree with TRBD2. The CDR3 is 17 amino acids. The junction had 11 bases not matched to a gene; V was cut back by 0 bases and J by 6 bases. CDR1 is MGHRA, CDR2 YSYEKL, per germline. The CDR3, as DNA: TGCGCCAGCAGCCAAGATTGGTCTAGCGGAGTCGTCAATGAGCAGTTCTTC. Translating it yields CASSQDWSSGVVNEQFF.

V and J are TRBV27 and TRBJ1-5; tentative D call: TRBD1 (5 bases). The V end was cut by 0 bases, the J end by 4 bases, with 10 bases between. Germline V CDR1 and CDR2: MNHEY, SMNVEV (reference sequence). The CDR3 loop spans 15 amino acids. The CDR3: CASSLSPQANQPQHF. The DNA of the CDR3 is TGTGCCAGCAGTTTATCGCCACAGGCTAATCAGCCCCAGCATTTT.

This clone came up a few times. The V call is TRBV4-1, the J call TRBJ1-5; D remains ambiguous. Germline V gene sequence: CDR1 MGHRA, CDR2 YSYEKL. Trimming shortened V by 1 base and J by 4 bases, and 5 bases separated the two germline ends. CDR3 size: 13 residues. CDR3 DNA: TGCGCCAGCAGCCAAGTCGTTAATCAGCCCCAGCATTTT. Amino acids: CASSQVVNQPQHF.

In this sample, this clone turned up once. The chain is built from TRBV30 and TRBJ2-1; 7 bases align to TRBD1. This CDR3 contains 13 residues. Germline CDR1 GTSNPN, CDR2 SVGIG (reference sequence). The DNA for the CDR3 is TGTGGGATGGGACAGAGCTCCTACAATGAGCAGTTCTTC. Its translation is CGMGQSSYNEQFF.

V and J are TRBV5-1 and TRBJ2-3; 9 bases line up with TRBD2. V shed 4 bases and J 3 bases; nucleotides not matched to a gene: 9. In germline, CDR1 is SGHRS, CDR2 YFSETQ. This CDR3 region has 16 residues. The CDR3 loop is CASSIQAGGGTDTQYF. The DNA of the CDR3 is TGCGCCAGCAGCATCCAAGCGGGAGGCGGGACAGATACGCAGTATTTT. The full variable domain, with the rest looked up from reference TRBV5-1 and TRBJ2-3, is KAGVTQTPRYLIKTRGQQVTLSCSPISGHRSVSWYQQTPGQGLQFLFEYFSETQRNKGNFPGRFSGRQFSNSRSEMNVSTLELGDSALYLCASSIQAGGGTDTQYFGPGTRLTVL.

The chain has TRBV11-2 and TRBJ2-3, with 10 bases aligning to TRBD2. J was trimmed by 4 bases and V by 5 bases; bases with no gene match: 6. This CDR3 is built from 15 residues. Germline assignment: CDR1 SGHAT and CDR2 FQNNGV. CDR3 bases: TGTGCCAGCAGCCCACTAGCGGGACCGGCAGATACGCAGTATTTT. Translated: CASSPLAGPADTQYF.

V is TRBV27 and J is TRBJ1-2; 8 bases align to TRBD1. V dropped 5 bases and J dropped 6; count of bases not matched to a gene: 8. The CDR3 runs 14 residues. Germline CDR1 is MNHEY and CDR2 is SMNVEV (reference sequence). CDR3 residues: CASSQGGTGNGYTF. DNA for the CDR3: TGTGCCAGCAGTCAAGGAGGGACAGGAAATGGCTACACCTTC.

This chain connects TRBV6-1 to TRBJ2-3; TRBD1 aligns across 9 bases. The CDR3 is 15 amino acids. CDR1 is MNHNS, CDR2 SASEGT, per germline. Germline trimming cut 1 base from V and 6 bases from J; bases unmatched to any gene: 5. The CDR3 is CASSEEGTGFDTQYF. The DNA of the CDR3 is TGTGCCAGCAGTGAAGAGGGGACAGGGTTTGATACGCAGTATTTT.

J is TRBJ1-3 and V is TRBV28; D not resolved. The V and J ends lost 6 bases and 4 bases respectively, with 16 bases between them. The CDR3 has 15 amino acids. Germline values: CDR1 MDHEN, CDR2 SYDVKM. The CDR3 spells CASSDDGESGNTIYF. In nucleotides, the CDR3 is TGTGCCAGCAGCGACGACGGGGAATCGGGAAACACCATATATTTT.

The CDR3 DNA reads TGTGCCAGCAGCTCGAGTAGGGGGGGCTACGAGCAGTACTTC. Its translation: CASSSSRGGYEQYF. The chain combines TRBV2 with TRBJ2-7, with D possibly being TRBD2 (7 bases). The CDR3 length is 14 residues. V was cut by 6 bases and J by 3 bases, with 15 bases left in between. CDR1 is SNHLY, CDR2 FYNNEI, per germline.

V gene TRBV27 combines with J gene TRBJ1-1, with TRBD1 matching 7 bases. The CDR3 contains 15 residues. Per the germline V gene, CDR1 is MNHEY and CDR2 is SMNVEV (reference sequence). The J segment lost 7 bases and the V segment lost 7 bases, leaving 15 bases of the junction unmatched. The CDR3 sequence: CASIRGPGGLDEAFF. CDR3 nucleotide sequence: TGTGCCAGCATTAGGGGGCCGGGAGGGTTGGATGAAGCTTTCTTT.

The chain is built from TRBV6-5 and TRBJ1-6; 7 bases are a match to TRBD1. The CDR3 extends over 15 amino acids. Germline CDR1 is MNHEY and CDR2 is SVGAGI. V lost 6 bases, J lost 7 bases, and 9 bases stayed unmatched. The CDR3 DNA reads TGTGCCAGCAGGCAACGACAGGGTCAGAATTCACCCCTCCACTTT. Protein: CASRQRQGQNSPLHF.

V is TRBV6-4 and J is TRBJ1-2, with D perhaps matching TRBD1 (5 bases). Germline-derived CDR1 and CDR2 are MRHNA and SNTAGT. V was trimmed by 9 bases and J by 1 base, leaving 15 bases between them. The CDR3 has 14 amino acids. CDR3 residues: CARRLEGHNYGYTF. CDR3 sequence (DNA): TGTGCCAGGCGCCTGGAGGGGCATAACTATGGCTACACCTTC.

The V and J genes are TRBV7-9 and TRBJ2-1; 13 bases agree with TRBD2. Germline-derived CDR1 and CDR2 are SEHNR and FQNEAQ (reference sequence). V gave up 4 bases and J gave up 8 bases; unmatched junction bases: 14. CDR3 size: 18 residues. The CDR3 nucleotides read TGTGCCAGCAGCTCTCAATTGACAACTAGCGGGAGGGCCCATGAGCAGTTCTTC. Translated, it gives CASSSQLTTSGRAHEQFF.